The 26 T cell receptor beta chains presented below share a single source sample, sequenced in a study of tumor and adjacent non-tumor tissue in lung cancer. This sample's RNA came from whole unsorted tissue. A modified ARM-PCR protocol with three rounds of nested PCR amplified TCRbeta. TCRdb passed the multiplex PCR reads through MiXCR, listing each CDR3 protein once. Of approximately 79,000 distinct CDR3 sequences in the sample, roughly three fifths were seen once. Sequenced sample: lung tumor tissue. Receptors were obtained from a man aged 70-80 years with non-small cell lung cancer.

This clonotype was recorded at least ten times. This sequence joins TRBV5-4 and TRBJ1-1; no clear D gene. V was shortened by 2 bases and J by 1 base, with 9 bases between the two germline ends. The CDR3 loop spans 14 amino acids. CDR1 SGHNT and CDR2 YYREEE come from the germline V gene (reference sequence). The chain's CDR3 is CASSLRAGNTEAFF. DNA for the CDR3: TGTGCCAGCAGCTTACGGGCTGGGAACACTGAAGCTTTCTTT.

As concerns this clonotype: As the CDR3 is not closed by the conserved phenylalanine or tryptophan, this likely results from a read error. The CDR3 is CVSSYLGVDGYTV. CDR3 DNA sequence: TGTGTCAGCAGTTACTTGGGGGTGGATGGCTACACCGTC. This chain links TRBV6-5 with TRBJ1-2; perhaps TRBD1 as D (5 bases). This CDR3 has 13 residues. The germline gives CDR1 MNHEY, CDR2 SVGAGI.

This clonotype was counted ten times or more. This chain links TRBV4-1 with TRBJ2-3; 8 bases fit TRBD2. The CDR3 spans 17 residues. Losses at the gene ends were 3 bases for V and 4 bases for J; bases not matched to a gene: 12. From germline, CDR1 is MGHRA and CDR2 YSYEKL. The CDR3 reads CASSQSLGAGGPDTQYF. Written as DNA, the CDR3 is TGCGCCAGCAGCCAGTCTCTTGGGGCGGGGGGCCCAGATACGCAGTATTTT.

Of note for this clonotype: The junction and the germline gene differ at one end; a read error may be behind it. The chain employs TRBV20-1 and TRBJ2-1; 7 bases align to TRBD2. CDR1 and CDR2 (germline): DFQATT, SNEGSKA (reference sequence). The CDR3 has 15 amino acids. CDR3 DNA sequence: TGCAGTGCTAGGAGCCCGGGGGGTTTCAACAATGAGCACTTCTTC. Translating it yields CSARSPGGFNNEHFF.

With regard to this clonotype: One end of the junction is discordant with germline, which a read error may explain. CDR3 amino acids: CASSRSREETLYF. Here the CDR3 DNA reads TGCGCCAGCAGCCGGTCCAGGGAAGAGACCCTGTACTTC. The chain employs TRBV5-1 and TRBJ2-5, with D maybe TRBD1 (5 bases). The CDR3 loop spans 13 amino acids. The germline V gene encodes CDR1 SGHRS and CDR2 YFSETQ.

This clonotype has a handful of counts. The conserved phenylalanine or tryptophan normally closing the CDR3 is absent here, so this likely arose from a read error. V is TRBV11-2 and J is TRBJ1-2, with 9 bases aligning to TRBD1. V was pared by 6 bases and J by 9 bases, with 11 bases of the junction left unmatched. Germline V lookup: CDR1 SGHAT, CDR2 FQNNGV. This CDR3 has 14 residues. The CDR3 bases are TGTGCCAGCAGAGCCGGGACAGGGCCATTTAGCTACACCTTG. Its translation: CASRAGTGPFSYTL.

The CDR3 DNA sequence: TGTGCCAGCAGAAGAGAGGCCGGGGAGCTGTTTTTT. It encodes CASRREAGELFF. The chain recombines TRBV7-3 with TRBJ2-2, with no clear D. This CDR3 has 12 residues. Germline V gives CDR1 SGHTA, CDR2 FQGTGA. The V end was cut by 6 bases, the J end by 6 bases, with 8 bases between.

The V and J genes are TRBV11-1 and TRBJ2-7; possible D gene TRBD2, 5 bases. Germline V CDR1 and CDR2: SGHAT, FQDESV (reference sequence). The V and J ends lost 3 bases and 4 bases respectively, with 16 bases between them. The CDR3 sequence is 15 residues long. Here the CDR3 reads CASSFVDGVAYEQYF. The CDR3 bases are TGTGCCAGCAGCTTCGTAGACGGGGTGGCTTACGAGCAGTACTTC.

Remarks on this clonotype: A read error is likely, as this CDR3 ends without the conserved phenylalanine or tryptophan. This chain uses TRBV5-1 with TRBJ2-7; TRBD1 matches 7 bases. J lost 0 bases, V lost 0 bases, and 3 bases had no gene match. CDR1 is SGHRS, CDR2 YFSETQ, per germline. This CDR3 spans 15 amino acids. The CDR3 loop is CASSLDPGGSYEQYL. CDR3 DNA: TGCGCCAGCAGCTTGGATCCAGGGGGCTCCTACGAGCAGTACTTA.

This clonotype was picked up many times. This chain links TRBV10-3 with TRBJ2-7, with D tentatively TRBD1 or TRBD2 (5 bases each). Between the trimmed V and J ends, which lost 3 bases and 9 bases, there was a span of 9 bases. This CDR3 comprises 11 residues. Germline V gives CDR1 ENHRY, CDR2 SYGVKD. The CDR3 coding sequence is TGTGCCATCAGTGAAGGGGACGTGCAGTACTTC. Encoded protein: CAISEGDVQYF.

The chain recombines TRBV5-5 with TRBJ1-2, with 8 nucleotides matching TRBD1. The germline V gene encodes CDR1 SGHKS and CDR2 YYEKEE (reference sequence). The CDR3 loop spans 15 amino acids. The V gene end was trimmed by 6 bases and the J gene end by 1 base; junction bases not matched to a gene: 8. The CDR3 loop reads CASNRTGINNYGYTF. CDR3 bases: TGTGCCAGCAATAGGACAGGGATTAATAACTATGGCTACACCTTC.

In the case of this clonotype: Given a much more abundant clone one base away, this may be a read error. The CDR3 protein is CASDRTTAPYEQYF. The CDR3 region has the DNA TGTGCCAGCGACCGGACAACAGCCCCCTACGAGCAGTACTTC. The chain combines TRBV28 with TRBJ2-7; tentatively, D is TRBD1 (5 bases). Germline values: CDR1 MDHEN, CDR2 SYDVKM. Trimming took off 8 bases at V and 2 bases at J, with 16 bases between the two ends. This CDR3 has 14 residues.

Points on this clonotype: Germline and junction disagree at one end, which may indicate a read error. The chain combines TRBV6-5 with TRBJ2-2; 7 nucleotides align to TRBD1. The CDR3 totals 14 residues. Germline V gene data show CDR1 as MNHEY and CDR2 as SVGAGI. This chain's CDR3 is CASSGKGAEGELCF. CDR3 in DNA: TGTGCCAGCAGTGGGAAGGGGGCCGAGGGGGAGCTGTGTTTT.

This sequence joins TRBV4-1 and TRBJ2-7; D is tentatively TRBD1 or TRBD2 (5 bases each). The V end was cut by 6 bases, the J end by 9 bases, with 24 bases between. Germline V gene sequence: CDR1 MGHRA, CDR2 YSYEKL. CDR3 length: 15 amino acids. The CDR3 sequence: CASSQTDSSRDGQYF. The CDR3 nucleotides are TGCGCCAGCAGTCAAACGGATAGCTCCAGGGACGGGCAGTACTTC.

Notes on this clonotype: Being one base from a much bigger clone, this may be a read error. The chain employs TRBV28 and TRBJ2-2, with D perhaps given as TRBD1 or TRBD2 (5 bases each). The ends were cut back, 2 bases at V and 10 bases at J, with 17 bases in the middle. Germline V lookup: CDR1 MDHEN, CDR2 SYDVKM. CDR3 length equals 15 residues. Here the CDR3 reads CASSLPGPARVELFF. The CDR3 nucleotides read TGTGCCAGCAGTTTACCGGGACCAGCCCGCGTGGAGCTGTTTTTT. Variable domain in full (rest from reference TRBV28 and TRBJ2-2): DVKVTQSSRYLVKRTGEKVFLECVQDMDHENMFWYRQDPGLGLRLIYFSYDVKMKEKGDIPEGYSVSREKKERFSLILESASTNQTSMYLCASSLPGPARVELFFGEGSRLTVL.

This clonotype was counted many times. CDR3: CACKTSGSSGELFF. The CDR3 bases are TGTGCCTGTAAGACTAGCGGGAGTTCCGGGGAGCTGTTTTTT. The V gene is TRBV30, the J gene TRBJ2-2; TRBD2 agrees at 12 bases. Trimming took 6 bases from V and 6 from J; bases not matched to a gene: 5. CDR1 and CDR2 from the germline V gene are GTSNPN and SVGIG (reference sequence). The CDR3 runs 14 residues.

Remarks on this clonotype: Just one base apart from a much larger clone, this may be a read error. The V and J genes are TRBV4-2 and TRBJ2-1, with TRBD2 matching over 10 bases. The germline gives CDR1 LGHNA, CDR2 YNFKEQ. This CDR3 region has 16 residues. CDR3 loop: CAGSQRTSGGGPEQFF. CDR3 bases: TGTGCCGGCAGCCAAAGGACTAGCGGAGGGGGGCCTGAGCAGTTCTTC.

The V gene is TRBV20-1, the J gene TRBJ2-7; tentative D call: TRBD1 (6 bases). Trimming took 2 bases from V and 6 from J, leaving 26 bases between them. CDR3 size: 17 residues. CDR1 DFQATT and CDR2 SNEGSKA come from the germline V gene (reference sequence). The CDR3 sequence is CSARPPRDPGATCEQYF. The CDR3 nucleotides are TGCAGTGCTAGACCCCCCCGAGATCCAGGGGCCACCTGCGAGCAGTACTTC.

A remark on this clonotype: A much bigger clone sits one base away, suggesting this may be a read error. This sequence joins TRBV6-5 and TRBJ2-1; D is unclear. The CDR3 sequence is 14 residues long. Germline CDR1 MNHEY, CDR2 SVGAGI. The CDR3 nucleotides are TGTACCAGCAGACCATTCCGACTTCAGAATGAGCAGTTCTTC. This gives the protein CTSRPFRLQNEQFF.

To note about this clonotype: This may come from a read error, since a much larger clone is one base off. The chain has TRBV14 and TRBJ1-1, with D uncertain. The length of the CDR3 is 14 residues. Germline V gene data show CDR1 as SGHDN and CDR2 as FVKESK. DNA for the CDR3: TGTGCCAGCAGCCCACCCGGGATGAACAGTGAAGCTTTCTTT. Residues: CASSPPGMNSEAFF.

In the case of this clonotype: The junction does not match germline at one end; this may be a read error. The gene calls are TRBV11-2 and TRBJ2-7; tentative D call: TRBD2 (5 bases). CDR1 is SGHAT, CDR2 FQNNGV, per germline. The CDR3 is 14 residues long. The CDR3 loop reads CGSSLATGSYEQYF. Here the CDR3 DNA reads TGTGGCAGCAGCTTAGCGACCGGCTCCTACGAACAGTACTTC.

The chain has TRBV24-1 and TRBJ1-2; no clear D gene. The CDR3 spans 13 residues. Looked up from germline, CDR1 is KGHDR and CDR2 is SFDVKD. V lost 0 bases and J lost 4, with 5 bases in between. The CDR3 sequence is CATSDLSSYGYTF. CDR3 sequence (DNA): TGTGCCACCAGTGATTTGTCCAGCTATGGCTACACCTTC.

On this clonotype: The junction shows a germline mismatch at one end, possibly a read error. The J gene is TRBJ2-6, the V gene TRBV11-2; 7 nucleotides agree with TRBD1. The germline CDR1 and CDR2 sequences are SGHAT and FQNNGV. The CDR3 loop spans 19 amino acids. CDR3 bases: TGTGCCAGCAGCTCCCCGAGGGGAAGAGGGGGCCCTGGGACCAACTTCCTGACTTTC. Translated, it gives CASSSPRGRGGPGTNFLTF.

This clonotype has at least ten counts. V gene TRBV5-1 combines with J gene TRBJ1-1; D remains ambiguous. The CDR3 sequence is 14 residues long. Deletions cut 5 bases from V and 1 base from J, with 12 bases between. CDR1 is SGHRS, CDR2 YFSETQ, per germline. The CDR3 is CASRPWTANTEAFF. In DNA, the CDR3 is TGCGCCAGCAGGCCCTGGACTGCGAACACTGAAGCTTTCTTT.

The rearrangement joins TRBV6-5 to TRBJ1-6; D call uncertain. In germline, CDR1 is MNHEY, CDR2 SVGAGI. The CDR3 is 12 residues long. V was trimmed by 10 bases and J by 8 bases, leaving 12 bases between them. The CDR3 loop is CANASDDSPLHF. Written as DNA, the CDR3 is TGTGCCAACGCCTCCGACGATTCACCCCTCCACTTT.

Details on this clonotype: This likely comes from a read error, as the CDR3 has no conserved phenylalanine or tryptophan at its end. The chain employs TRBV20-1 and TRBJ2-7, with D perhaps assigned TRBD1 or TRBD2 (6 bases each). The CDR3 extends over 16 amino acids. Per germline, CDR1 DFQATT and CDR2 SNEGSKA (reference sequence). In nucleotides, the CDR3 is TGCAGTGATAGAGATTTAAGGCGGGACAACGCTTACGAGCAGTACTTA. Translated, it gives CSDRDLRRDNAYEQYL.